The T cell receptor beta chain under discussion was sequenced for a study of shared clonotypes between healthy human individuals. Notes on the study in general: Generation of non-shared clonotypes was less probable than generation of clonotypes shared by all four donors.

Deep was the level at which the assay was run. Method: immunoSEQ multiplex PCR; TCRdb's copy keeps in-frame clones and lacks some. In the table there are approximately 2.5 million clones, 90% to 95% of which are singletons. Worth noting for this clone: The antigen remains undetermined.

CDR3 length: 15 residues. Germline V gene lookup returns CDR1 LGHNA and CDR2 YSLEER. The germline V and J ends were trimmed by 1 base and 5 bases, with 14 bases remaining between them. This chain links TRBV4-3 with TRBJ1-1; D ambiguous. Specimen: naive CD4+ T cells sorted from blood. Sample subset: CD45RA+ positively selected. The sequence came from a man aged 18 to 29 in good health. The DNA of the CDR3 is TGCGCCAGCAGCCAAGCGACTACCTGGGCGACTGAAGCTTTCTTT. This sequence encodes CASSQATTWATEAFF.